The 29 T cell receptor beta chains presented below share a single source sample, sequenced in a study of blood T cell repertoires in COVID-19. The protocol was immunoSEQ multiplex PCR, while the TCRdb copy is restricted to in-frame clones and leaves out a portion. The table shows 380,000 or so clones, with roughly 77% occurring only once. The material sequenced was peripheral blood. Receptor source: a human donor with acute or convalescent COVID-19. The donor label of this sample is uncertain.

The DNA of the CDR3 is TGTGCCAGCAGTACCGGGACTAGCGTTTTTGAGCAGTTCTTC. Translation: CASSTGTSVFEQFF. The rearrangement links TRBV6-5 to TRBJ2-1, with 10 bases matching TRBD2. This CDR3 region has 14 residues. CDR1 and CDR2 (germline): MNHEY, SVGAGI. V lost 5 bases to trimming and J lost 9 bases; unmatched junction nucleotides: 7.

V gene TRBV19 combines with J gene TRBJ2-2, with TRBD1 as a possible D gene (6 bases). V dropped 7 bases and J dropped 0 bases, with 12 bases sitting between them. The CDR3 sequence is 15 residues long. The germline CDR1 and CDR2 sequences are LNHDA and SQIVND (reference sequence). The chain's CDR3 is CASTQGTPNTGELFF. The DNA of the CDR3 is TGTGCCAGTACCCAAGGGACACCGAACACCGGGGAGCTGTTTTTT. Supplemented by reference TRBV19 and TRBJ2-2, the full variable domain reads DGGITQSPKYLFRKEGQNVTLSCEQNLNHDAMYWYRQDPGQGLRLIYYSQIVNDFQKGDIAEGYSVSREKKESFPLTVTSAQKNPTAFYLCASTQGTPNTGELFFGEGSRLTVL.

This clone was detected only a few times. V usage is TRBV6-2 or TRBV6-3 and J usage is TRBJ2-5; TRBD2 agrees at 10 bases. From germline, CDR1 is MNHEY and CDR2 SVGEGT. Germline trimming cut 5 bases from V and 4 bases from J; bases unmatched to any gene: 7. This CDR3 has 15 residues. CDR3: CASSRPSGGGETQYF. The DNA for the CDR3 is TGTGCCAGCAGTAGACCTAGCGGGGGAGGAGAGACCCAGTACTTC.

The gene calls are TRBV12-3 or TRBV12-4 and TRBJ1-1; 7 bases are a match to TRBD1. The CDR3 is made up of 11 amino acids. After removal of 4 bases from V and 11 bases from J, the junction contained 4 bases not matched to a gene. CDR3 nucleotide sequence: TGTGCCAGCAGTTCATCGACAGGGGCTTTCTTT. It is translated as CASSSSTGAFF.

This chain connects TRBV15 to TRBJ1-5; D is undetermined. Trimming removed 1 base from V and 6 bases from J, with 13 bases in between. Germline CDR1 and CDR2: LNHNV and YYDKDF (reference sequence). This CDR3 is 15 amino acids long. The CDR3 DNA reads TGTGCCACCAGCAGAGGGTCGCCCTCCAGTCAGCCCCAGCATTTT. It yields the protein CATSRGSPSSQPQHF.

V usage is TRBV4-2 and J usage is TRBJ1-2; possibly TRBD1 for D (6 bases). The CDR3 totals 12 residues. V lost 5 bases and J 5 bases, leaving 9 bases between the germline ends. Germline V lookup: CDR1 LGHNA, CDR2 YNFKEQ. The CDR3 DNA reads TGTGCCAGCAGCGGGGGCGGGTATGGCTACACCTTC. As protein: CASSGGGYGYTF.

This chain uses TRBV19 with TRBJ1-1, with TRBD1 identical over 7 bases. In germline, CDR1 is LNHDA, CDR2 SQIVND (reference sequence). V was pared by 7 bases and J by 6 bases, with 2 bases of the junction left unmatched. The CDR3 covers 11 residues. This CDR3 reads CASTQGAEAFF. The CDR3 coding sequence is TGTGCCAGTACCCAGGGGGCTGAAGCTTTCTTT. Looking up the rest from reference TRBV19 and TRBJ1-1 gives the full variable domain: DGGITQSPKYLFRKEGQNVTLSCEQNLNHDAMYWYRQDPGQGLRLIYYSQIVNDFQKGDIAEGYSVSREKKESFPLTVTSAQKNPTAFYLCASTQGAEAFFGQGTRLTVV.

V gene TRBV5-6 combines with J gene TRBJ2-1; 8 nucleotides align to TRBD2. The CDR3 has 12 amino acids. Per the germline V gene, CDR1 is SGHDT and CDR2 is YYEEEE. V shed 3 bases, J shed 12 bases, and the junction held 5 bases outside the gene matches. CDR3: CASSSLAGWQFF. The CDR3 DNA follows: TGTGCCAGCAGCTCCTTAGCGGGGTGGCAGTTCTTC.

The rearrangement uses TRBV21-1 and TRBJ1-1. TRBV21-1 constitutes a pseudogene. The CDR3 has 14 amino acids. Here the CDR3 DNA reads TGTGCCAGCCGCTCGGGGGGCATGAACACTGAAGCTTTCTTT. It translates to CASRSGGMNTEAFF.

The chain couples TRBV28 to TRBJ1-2, with a possible D match to TRBD1 (6 bases). This CDR3 region has 14 residues. CDR1 MDHEN and CDR2 SYDVKM come from the germline V gene. V was cut by 1 base and J by 7 bases, with 13 bases left in between. The CDR3 coding sequence is TGTGCCAGCAGTTTATCGGTGTGGGGGCTTGGCTACACCTTC. This translates into CASSLSVWGLGYTF.

This clone was seen only once. The chain recombines TRBV7-8 with TRBJ2-7, with a weak D call TRBD1 (5 bases). Germline CDR1 SGHVS, CDR2 FQNEAQ. V lost 7 bases and J 1 base, leaving 17 bases between the germline ends. The CDR3 length is 15 residues. The CDR3 DNA reads TGTGCCAGCACCAACTTGGACACCCTATCCTACGAGCAGTACTTC. It translates to CASTNLDTLSYEQYF.

The chain uses TRBV6-5 and TRBJ2-7, with D perhaps matching TRBD1 (5 bases). Trimming took off 0 bases at V and 0 bases at J, with 9 bases between the two ends. This CDR3 has 15 amino acids. Per the germline V gene, CDR1 is MNHEY and CDR2 is SVGAGI. The CDR3 region is CASSYSSQGSYEQYF. CDR3 sequence (DNA): TGTGCCAGCAGTTACTCGAGCCAGGGCTCCTACGAGCAGTACTTC.

The chain couples TRBV7-8 to TRBJ2-3; D is ambiguous. Germline V CDR1 and CDR2: SGHVS, FQNEAQ. V lost 1 base and J lost 2, with 7 bases in between. The CDR3 totals 14 residues. The CDR3 is CASSLGVATDTQYF. The CDR3 bases are TGTGCCAGCAGCTTAGGTGTGGCCACAGATACGCAGTATTTT. The full variable domain, with the rest looked up from reference TRBV7-8 and TRBJ2-3, is GAGVSQSPRYKVAKRGQDVALRCDPISGHVSLFWYQQALGQGPEFLTYFQNEAQLDKSGLPSDRFFAERPEGSVSTLKIQRTQQEDSAVYLCASSLGVATDTQYFGPGTRLTVL.

The gene calls are TRBV18 and TRBJ1-4; D is undetermined. This CDR3 comprises 13 residues. Germline-derived CDR1 and CDR2 are KGHSH and LQKENI. The germline V and J ends were trimmed by 8 bases and 7 bases, with 14 bases remaining between them. The CDR3 DNA sequence: TGTGCCAGCGCGCCCAGATGGGCTGAAAAACTGTTTTTT. This codes for CASAPRWAEKLFF. The whole variable domain, filled in from reference TRBV18 and TRBJ1-4, reads NAGVMQNPRHLVRRRGQEARLRCSPMKGHSHVYWYRQLPEEGLKFMVYLQKENIIDESGMPKERFSAEFPKEGPSILRIQQVVRGDSAAYFCASAPRWAEKLFFGSGTQLSVL.

The table lists this clone with a few counts. The chain recombines TRBV15 with TRBJ2-1; D possibly corresponds to TRBD2 (7 bases). Germline V gene data show CDR1 as LNHNV and CDR2 as YYDKDF (reference sequence). This CDR3 has 15 residues. V was cut by 5 bases and J by 1 base, with 12 bases left in between. The DNA of the CDR3 is TGTGCCACCAGCGGGGGGGGCAGATCCTACAATGAGCAGTTCTTC. The encoded protein is CATSGGGRSYNEQFF.

The V call is TRBV4-1, the J call TRBJ1-2; TRBD1 aligns across 7 bases. The CDR3 covers 15 residues. The V gene end was trimmed by 1 base and the J gene end by 2 bases; junction bases not matched to a gene: 4. Germline V gene sequence: CDR1 MGHRA, CDR2 YSYEKL. This CDR3 reads CASSQGDRTNYGYTF. The CDR3 DNA sequence: TGCGCCAGCAGCCAAGGGGACAGAACCAACTATGGCTACACCTTC.

CDR3 protein: CASSLRVGGYTF. CDR3 bases: TGTGCCAGCAGTTTGCGGGTGGGTGGCTACACCTTC. V and J are TRBV28 and TRBJ1-2; D gene uncertain. V was shortened by 3 bases and J by 7 bases, with 9 bases between the two germline ends. The CDR3 runs 12 residues. Germline V gene data show CDR1 as MDHEN and CDR2 as SYDVKM.

This clone was observed a single time. The chain combines TRBV27 with TRBJ2-2; 10 bases match TRBD1. The CDR3 has 18 residues. After removal of 6 bases from V and 5 bases from J, the junction contained 15 bases not matched to a gene. Germline values: CDR1 MNHEY, CDR2 SMNVEV (reference sequence). In DNA, the CDR3 is TGTGCCAGCAGCCCGGGACAGGGGTCGATTATTAGTACCGGGGAGCTGTTTTTT. Protein product: CASSPGQGSIISTGELFF.

The chain combines TRBV30 with TRBJ2-7, with D possibly being TRBD2 (5 bases). The CDR3 contains 13 residues. Germline V CDR1 and CDR2: GTSNPN, SVGIG (reference sequence). Trimming removed 3 bases from V and 2 bases from J, with 11 bases in between. The CDR3 coding sequence is TGTGCCTGGAGGACCAGAGGGACCTACGAGCAGTACTTC. It encodes CAWRTRGTYEQYF.

This sequence joins TRBV13 and TRBJ2-1, with TRBD2 matching over 8 bases. The trim removed 2 bases at V and 13 bases at J, leaving 19 bases unmatched. CDR1 and CDR2 (germline): PRHDT, FYEKMQ (reference sequence). This CDR3 is 17 amino acids long. CDR3 loop: CASSLLAGTSGDAPQFF. The CDR3 coding sequence is TGTGCCAGCAGCTTATTGGCCGGGACTAGTGGGGACGCCCCACAGTTCTTC.

The chain uses TRBV18 and TRBJ1-2; no firm D call. The CDR3 is made up of 13 amino acids. Trimming took off 0 bases at V and 4 bases at J, with 6 bases between the two ends. Per the germline V gene, CDR1 is KGHSH and CDR2 is LQKENI. DNA for the CDR3: TGTGCCAGCTCACCACCCGACACCTATGGCTACACCTTC. It yields the protein CASSPPDTYGYTF.

V gene TRBV28 combines with J gene TRBJ1-5; possibly TRBD1 for D (6 bases). The germline V and J ends were trimmed by 0 bases and 5 bases, with 14 bases remaining between them. Germline V gives CDR1 MDHEN, CDR2 SYDVKM. This CDR3 region has 16 residues. The CDR3 DNA is TGTGCCAGCAGTTTATGGGGCAGGGGCTTTGATCAGCCCCAGCATTTT. Amino acid sequence: CASSLWGRGFDQPQHF.

The rearrangement joins TRBV4-2 to TRBJ1-3, with 8 positions matching TRBD1. The V gene's germline CDR1 is LGHNA and CDR2 YNFKEQ. The junction had 6 bases not matched to a gene; V was cut back by 1 base and J by 1 base. CDR3 length equals 17 residues. The CDR3 reads CASSQVGQAISGNTIYF. DNA of the CDR3: TGTGCCAGCAGCCAAGTGGGACAGGCTATTTCTGGAAACACCATATATTTT.

This clone was seen a handful of times. This rearrangement joins TRBV2 to TRBJ2-2; 11 nucleotides align to TRBD1. J lost 8 bases, V lost 2 bases, and 4 bases had no gene match. There are 15 residues in the CDR3. Germline-derived CDR1 and CDR2 are SNHLY and FYNNEI. CDR3 sequence (DNA): TGTGCCAGCAGTGAATGGGACAGGGGGAATGGGGAGCTGTTTTTT. It yields the protein CASSEWDRGNGELFF.

This clone was counted between two and nine times. The chain couples TRBV10-3 to TRBJ1-6; D unclear. The CDR3 length is 13 residues. Germline assignment: CDR1 ENHRY and CDR2 SYGVKD. V was trimmed by 2 bases and J by 10 bases, leaving 9 bases between them. The CDR3 nucleotides are TGTGCCATCAGTGAGGGTCCGGGGTCACCCCTCCACTTT. Its protein is CAISEGPGSPLHF.

The CDR3 loop is CATSENGHLPNSPLHF. Here the CDR3 DNA reads TGTGCCACCAGTGAGAACGGACACCTACCTAATTCACCCCTCCACTTT. The J gene is TRBJ1-6, the V gene TRBV24-1; maybe TRBD1 (5 bases). CDR3 length: 16 amino acids. The ends were cut back, 4 bases at V and 6 bases at J, with 15 bases in the middle. Germline CDR1 reads KGHDR; CDR2 reads SFDVKD.

V and J are TRBV12-3 or TRBV12-4 and TRBJ1-1, with TRBD1 as a possible D gene (5 bases). Trimming removed 3 bases at V and 4 bases at J, with 9 bases between. The CDR3 is 13 residues long. The CDR3 nucleotides read TGTGCCAGCAGTTTCGGCAGGGTCACTGAAGCTTTCTTT. This translates into CASSFGRVTEAFF.

The chain couples TRBV7-9 to TRBJ1-2; D ambiguous. V gave up 1 base and J gave up 4 bases, with 10 bases separating them. Germline CDR1 reads SEHNR; CDR2 reads FQNEAQ (reference sequence). The CDR3 totals 14 residues. The DNA for the CDR3 is TGTGCCAGCAGCTTAGAACTCCGGGGCTATGGCTACACCTTC. Encoded protein: CASSLELRGYGYTF.

V usage is TRBV11-3 and J usage is TRBJ2-1; 8 bases line up with TRBD2. Germline-derived CDR1 and CDR2 are SGHNT and YENEEA. J was trimmed by 7 bases and V by 5 bases; bases with no gene match: 7. This CDR3 is built from 14 residues. The chain's CDR3 is CASSTRTSLNEQFF. The CDR3 region has the DNA TGTGCCAGCAGCACTCGGACTAGCCTGAATGAGCAGTTCTTC.